One sample yielded the 20 T cell receptor beta chains listed below, sequenced in a study of OX40 agonist ivuxolimab in advanced cancers. TCRdb's copy holds only in-frame clones and misses some; the assay was immunoSEQ multiplex PCR. The sample records tens of thousands of clones, 73% being singletons. Material: CD4+ or CD8+ T cells sorted from blood, obtained in a trial of the OX40 agonist ivuxolimab. The source of these receptors is an adult with an advanced solid tumor such as melanoma, head and neck, liver or kidney cancer.

The chain uses TRBV5-6 and TRBJ2-7; no definite D call. CDR1 is SGHDT, CDR2 YYEEEE, per germline. The germline V and J ends were trimmed by 3 bases and 0 bases, with 7 bases remaining between them. This CDR3 is 13 amino acids long. For the CDR3, the DNA is TGTGCCAGCAGCTCCTCGAGCTCCTACGAGCAGTACTTC. Translating it yields CASSSSSSYEQYF.

The chain has TRBV4-3 and TRBJ1-1, with D tentatively TRBD1 (5 bases). This CDR3 contains 17 residues. CDR1 is LGHNA, CDR2 YSLEER, per germline. V gave up 3 bases and J gave up 3 bases, with 20 bases separating them. The CDR3 loop reads CASSQGTWGGGYTEAFF. The CDR3 DNA reads as TGCGCCAGCAGCCAGGGGACCTGGGGCGGTGGGTACACTGAAGCTTTCTTT.

This clone was seen once. The chain carries TRBV7-6 and TRBJ1-5; D unclear. V was shortened by 1 base and J by 7 bases, with 5 bases between the two germline ends. In germline, CDR1 is SGHVS, CDR2 FNYEAQ. This CDR3 is 12 amino acids long. The CDR3 sequence: CASSLEFQPQHF. CDR3 nucleotide sequence: TGTGCCAGCAGCTTAGAATTCCAGCCCCAGCATTTT.

This clone was observed a single time. The chain is built from TRBV11-2 and TRBJ2-3; 12 bases map to TRBD2. The ends lost 4 bases at V and 5 bases at J; junction bases unmatched: 7. Germline lookup yields CDR1 SGHAT and CDR2 FQNNGV. CDR3 length: 16 residues. The CDR3 reads CASSSLAGGSGDTQYF. CDR3 nucleotide sequence: TGTGCCAGCAGCTCGCTAGCGGGGGGGTCAGGAGATACGCAGTATTTT.

The chain employs TRBV5-1 and TRBJ2-1; D ambiguous. The V end was cut by 5 bases, the J end by 16 bases, with 13 bases between. The CDR3 has 10 residues. Germline values: CDR1 SGHRS, CDR2 YFSETQ. Written as DNA, the CDR3 is TGCGCCAGCAGAGGGAACTCTACCTTCTTC. The encoded protein is CASRGNSTFF. The whole variable domain, remainder taken from reference TRBV5-1 and TRBJ2-1, is KAGVTQTPRYLIKTRGQQVTLSCSPISGHRSVSWYQQTPGQGLQFLFEYFSETQRNKGNFPGRFSGRQFSNSRSEMNVSTLELGDSALYLCASRGNSTFFGPGTRLTVL.

In this sample, this clone turned up a few times. J is TRBJ1-5 and V is TRBV4-3; D uncertain. Trimming left V 3 bases short and J 1 base short, with 7 bases between. The CDR3 is 14 residues long. Germline lookup yields CDR1 LGHNA and CDR2 YSLEER. CDR3 protein: CASSHEGSNQPQHF. CDR3 sequence (DNA): TGCGCCAGCAGCCATGAAGGGAGCAATCAGCCCCAGCATTTT.

A remark on this clone: This may be a read error: a much more frequent sequence differs by one nucleotide. Other DNA sequences within the sample encode an identical CDR3. The chain joins TRBV10-3 to TRBJ1-3; 7 bases agree with TRBD1. The CDR3 sequence is 14 residues long. Germline V gene lookup returns CDR1 ENHRY and CDR2 SYGVKD. The CDR3 bases are TGTGCTACAGACCAGGGGGACTCTGGAAACACCATATATTTT. It translates to CATDQGDSGNTIYF.

In DNA, the CDR3 is TGTGCCAGCTCGCCCGACAGCTTCCCGGGGGGTAGACTAGCCAAAAACATTCAGTACTTC. Translating gives CASSPDSFPGGRLAKNIQYF. This sequence joins TRBV18 and TRBJ2-4; 7 bases are a match to TRBD2. The CDR3 runs to 20 residues. Germline loops: CDR1 KGHSH, CDR2 LQKENI. J was trimmed by 0 bases and V by 6 bases; bases with no gene match: 20.

The V and J genes are TRBV6-5 and TRBJ1-1, with TRBD1 as a possible D gene (6 bases). CDR3 length equals 14 residues. V gave up 2 bases and J gave up 5 bases, with 12 bases separating them. Germline V gene lookup returns CDR1 MNHEY and CDR2 SVGAGI. Written as DNA, the CDR3 is TGTGCCAGCAGTTACGAACGGGGGCGGACTGAAGCTTTCTTT. Translation gives CASSYERGRTEAFF.

The chain links TRBV7-9 to TRBJ2-5, with 15 bases matching TRBD2. This CDR3 is built from 16 residues. CDR1 is SEHNR, CDR2 FQNEAQ, per germline (reference sequence). J gave up 4 bases and V 5 bases, and 5 bases lay outside the gene matches. The CDR3 bases are TGTGCCAGCAGCCCCCGGACTAGCGGGGGGGGAGAGACCCAGTACTTC. Translating it yields CASSPRTSGGGETQYF.

This clone appeared a few times. The chain combines TRBV4-1 with TRBJ2-7, with 9 bases aligning to TRBD2. CDR3 length: 16 amino acids. Germline trimming cut 4 bases from V and 2 bases from J; bases unmatched to any gene: 9. The germline CDR1 and CDR2 sequences are MGHRA and YSYEKL. This CDR3 is CASSPGFGGGAYEQYF. The CDR3 nucleotides are TGCGCCAGCAGCCCAGGCTTTGGCGGGGGGGCCTACGAGCAGTACTTC.

This sequence joins TRBV7-9 and TRBJ2-3; the match to TRBD2 covers 7 bases. The length of the CDR3 is 17 residues. The ends lost 7 bases at V and 1 base at J; junction bases unmatched: 14. The germline V gene encodes CDR1 SEHNR and CDR2 FQNEAQ (reference sequence). Here the CDR3 reads CASTSPGGVFRTDTQYF. CDR3 coding DNA: TGTGCCAGCACCTCCCCGGGGGGAGTTTTTCGCACAGATACGCAGTATTTT.

The chain combines TRBV5-1 with TRBJ2-3; D may be TRBD2 (7 bases). This CDR3 comprises 14 residues. V was trimmed by 7 bases and J by 4 bases, leaving 16 bases between them. The germline V gene has CDR1 SGHRS and CDR2 YFSETQ. CDR3: CASHSGGLADTQYF. The CDR3 nucleotides read TGCGCCAGCCACTCCGGGGGGCTGGCAGATACGCAGTATTTT. The entire variable domain, with the rest obtained from reference TRBV5-1 and TRBJ2-3, is as follows: KAGVTQTPRYLIKTRGQQVTLSCSPISGHRSVSWYQQTPGQGLQFLFEYFSETQRNKGNFPGRFSGRQFSNSRSEMNVSTLELGDSALYLCASHSGGLADTQYFGPGTRLTVL.

V and J are TRBV19 and TRBJ2-3; 10 nucleotides align to TRBD2. The CDR3 is made up of 14 amino acids. J lost 6 bases, V lost 9 bases, and 9 bases had no gene match. Germline CDR1 LNHDA, CDR2 SQIVND (reference sequence). CDR3 amino acids: CASSAGGLGDTQYF. The CDR3 region has the DNA TGTGCCAGCTCAGCGGGGGGGCTGGGGGATACGCAGTATTTT.

The genes are TRBV4-2 and TRBJ2-7, with TRBD1 matching 8 bases. Per germline, CDR1 LGHNA and CDR2 YNFKEQ. CDR3 length: 13 residues. Losses at the gene ends were 4 bases for V and 2 bases for J; bases not matched to a gene: 1. The CDR3 reads CASSPGQAYEQYF. In nucleotides, the CDR3 is TGTGCCAGCAGCCCGGGACAGGCCTACGAGCAGTACTTC.

J is TRBJ2-7 and V is TRBV19; perhaps TRBD1 as D (6 bases). V lost 5 bases, J lost 3 bases, and 14 bases lay in between. The germline CDR1 and CDR2 sequences are LNHDA and SQIVND (reference sequence). CDR3 length: 14 residues. The CDR3, as DNA: TGTGCCAGTAGTTATGGGCAAGGGGGCTACGAGCAGTACTTC. It translates to CASSYGQGGYEQYF.

This clone was seen only a few times. The rearrangement links TRBV28 to TRBJ2-7; 11 bases align to TRBD2. Per germline, CDR1 MDHEN and CDR2 SYDVKM. V lost 7 bases, J lost 2 bases, and 7 bases stayed unmatched. The CDR3 has 15 amino acids. The CDR3 loop reads CASTSLAGETYEQYF. The CDR3 DNA sequence: TGTGCCAGCACTTCACTAGCGGGGGAGACCTACGAGCAGTACTTC.

V is TRBV11-1 and J is TRBJ1-1; D gene ambiguous. The CDR3 consists of 13 residues. V was trimmed by 3 bases and J by 1 base, leaving 6 bases between them. In germline, CDR1 is SGHAT, CDR2 FQDESV (reference sequence). In nucleotides, the CDR3 is TGTGCCAGCAGCTTTCGGCAGAACACTGAAGCTTTCTTT. Translation: CASSFRQNTEAFF.

The CDR3 DNA reads as TGTGCCAGCAGTCTAACAGGGGGCGCAGACTATGGCTACACCTTC. The encoded protein is CASSLTGGADYGYTF. The rearrangement uses TRBV7-2 and TRBJ1-2; TRBD1 agrees at 9 bases. The germline CDR1 and CDR2 sequences are SGHTA and FQGNSA. The CDR3 runs 15 residues. V gave up 6 bases and J gave up 3 bases; unmatched junction bases: 8.

J is TRBJ2-1 and V is TRBV5-1; 7 bases agree with TRBD1. The germline CDR1 and CDR2 sequences are SGHRS and YFSETQ. J lost 0 bases, V lost 5 bases, and 2 bases had no gene match. The CDR3 runs 14 residues. CDR3 loop: CASRWDSSYNEQFF. The DNA of the CDR3 is TGCGCCAGCAGATGGGACAGCTCCTACAATGAGCAGTTCTTC.